Presented here are 3 T cell receptor beta chains from one specimen sequenced in a study of metastatic and nonmetastatic thyroid tumors. No treatment of any kind had been given to any patient before thyroid surgery. TCRdb ran MiXCR on the PCR reads. The data contain about 40,000 clones, about 16% of them singletons. The sample taken for sequencing was blood. These receptors were collected from a female donor with papillary thyroid cancer or a benign thyroid nodule (not recorded which). Some clones in this sample may be carry-over from other donors' samples.

Ten or more counts support this clone. The chain joins TRBV30 to TRBJ1-6, with D tentatively TRBD1 (5 bases). Germline CDR1 is GTSNPN and CDR2 is SVGIG (reference sequence). V was shortened by 4 bases and J by 4 bases, with 14 bases between the two germline ends. This CDR3 is built from 15 residues. The CDR3 region has the DNA TGTGCCTGGATTGTCTCGGGGGAGTATAATTCACCCCTCCACTTT. The encoded protein is CAWIVSGEYNSPLHF.

This clone was counted a few times. The chain is built from TRBV2 and TRBJ2-6; D is unclear. Germline V gives CDR1 SNHLY, CDR2 FYNNEI. The CDR3 is 15 amino acids. Trimming removed 6 bases from V and 6 bases from J, with 15 bases in between. CDR3 region: CASSEESRVANVLTF. In DNA form, the CDR3 reads TGTGCCAGCAGCGAGGAATCCCGAGTGGCCAACGTCCTGACTTTC.

This chain joins TRBV30 and TRBJ2-5, with D uncertain. The germline V gene has CDR1 GTSNPN and CDR2 SVGIG (reference sequence). The CDR3 totals 13 residues. Trimming pared 4 bases from V and 5 bases from J, leaving 14 bases between. DNA for the CDR3: TGTGCCTGGACCCCGGGCCCCGAGGAGACCCAGTACTTC. This translates into CAWTPGPEETQYF.